These T cell receptor beta chains were read from a single sample in a study of PD-1 blockade in mismatch repair-deficient tumors. TCRdb keeps only in-frame clones here, not all; method: immunoSEQ multiplex PCR. The sample holds some 19,000 clones, roughly 80% seen once. This specimen consisted of PBMCs, obtained 52 weeks after starting pembrolizumab. The receptors originated from an adult with mismatch repair-deficient cancer. The CDR3 runs from the conserved cysteine through the conserved F or W. The order of the fields is clone size, J gene, V gene, D gene, CDR3 DNA, CDR3 protein. The D gene is left open where the match is weak. Expanded clones are given a class, and other clones once, few, many or no size at all.

clone_size: -; j_call: TRBJ1-6; v_call: TRBV28; d_call: -; cdr3_nt: TGTGCCAGCATCCCCGGTGGGGAGAGCTCCTATAATTCACCCCTCCACTTT; cdr3_aa: CASIPGGESSYNSPLHF
clone_size: -; j_call: TRBJ2-7; v_call: TRBV7-9; d_call: -; cdr3_nt: TGTGCCAGCAGCTTATCGTTCTACGAGCAGTACTTC; cdr3_aa: CASSLSFYEQYF
clone_size: -; j_call: TRBJ2-2; v_call: TRBV4-2; d_call: TRBD2; cdr3_nt: TGTGCCAGCAGCCAAGTCTCACTAGCGGGAGACGGGGAGCTGTTTTTT; cdr3_aa: CASSQVSLAGDGELFF
clone_size: few; j_call: TRBJ2-7; v_call: TRBV6-6; d_call: -; cdr3_nt: TGTGCCAGCAGCGTACTAGGGAGCTCCTACGAGCAGTACTTC; cdr3_aa: CASSVLGSSYEQYF
clone_size: few; j_call: TRBJ2-7; v_call: TRBV7-6; d_call: -; cdr3_nt: TGTGCCAGCAGCCCAGCAGAAGGGGGTGGTTCCTTCAGTCGCGAGCAGTACTTC; cdr3_aa: CASSPAEGGGSFSREQYF
clone_size: -; j_call: TRBJ2-2; v_call: TRBV25-1; d_call: -; cdr3_nt: TGTGCCAGCAGTGAATTAGGAGGAAACACCGGGGAGCTGTTTTTT; cdr3_aa: CASSELGGNTGELFF
clone_size: -; j_call: TRBJ2-2; v_call: TRBV5-1; d_call: TRBD2; cdr3_nt: TGCGCCAGCAGCTCTAGCGGGAGGGCCACGGGCACCGGGGAGCTGTTTTTT; cdr3_aa: CASSSSGRATGTGELFF
clone_size: -; j_call: TRBJ1-1; v_call: TRBV19; d_call: -; cdr3_nt: TGTGCCAGTAGTAAGGGGCAGGGCCGGAACACTGAAGCTTTCTTT; cdr3_aa: CASSKGQGRNTEAFF
clone_size: few; j_call: TRBJ2-7; v_call: TRBV10-3; d_call: TRBD1; cdr3_nt: TGTGCCGTCATGGGACAGGTCTACGAGCAGTACTTC; cdr3_aa: CAVMGQVYEQYF
clone_size: -; j_call: TRBJ2-7; v_call: TRBV28; d_call: TRBD2; cdr3_nt: TGTGCCAGCAGCTCAGAGCGGGGCCCCTCCTACGAGCAGTACTTC; cdr3_aa: CASSSERGPSYEQYF
clone_size: -; j_call: TRBJ2-7; v_call: TRBV14; d_call: TRBD2; cdr3_nt: TGTGCCAGCAGCTACGCTAGCGGGAGGATCTACGAGCAGTACTTC; cdr3_aa: CASSYASGRIYEQYF
clone_size: -; j_call: TRBJ2-3; v_call: TRBV6-1; d_call: -; cdr3_nt: TGTGCCAGCAGTGCTTACACAGATACGCAGTATTTT; cdr3_aa: CASSAYTDTQYF
clone_size: -; j_call: TRBJ1-1; v_call: TRBV5-6; d_call: -; cdr3_nt: TGTGCCAGCAGCTTGGGGCAAGACTTGATGAACACTGAAGCTTTCTTT; cdr3_aa: CASSLGQDLMNTEAFF
clone_size: once; j_call: TRBJ2-1; v_call: TRBV7-2; d_call: TRBD2; cdr3_nt: TGTGCCAGCAGCGCAGGACTAGCGGACTACAATGAGCAGTTCTTC; cdr3_aa: CASSAGLADYNEQFF
clone_size: -; j_call: TRBJ1-3; v_call: TRBV30; d_call: -; cdr3_nt: TGTGCCTGGAGCAAGAACAGGGCCACTGGAAACACCATATATTTT; cdr3_aa: CAWSKNRATGNTIYF
clone_size: -; j_call: TRBJ2-2; v_call: TRBV7-9; d_call: TRBD1; cdr3_nt: TGTGCCAGCAGCGGACAGGAATTAGCCGCCGACACCGGGGAGCTGTTTTTT; cdr3_aa: CASSGQELAADTGELFF
clone_size: -; j_call: TRBJ2-5; v_call: TRBV2; d_call: -; cdr3_nt: TGTGCCAGCAGTGTTGAGAGGGAGGAGACCCAGTACTTC; cdr3_aa: CASSVEREETQYF
clone_size: -; j_call: TRBJ2-7; v_call: TRBV27; d_call: -; cdr3_nt: TGTGCCAGCAGTCAACTAGACGACCGCTACGAGCAGTACTTC; cdr3_aa: CASSQLDDRYEQYF
clone_size: -; j_call: TRBJ2-5; v_call: TRBV30; d_call: TRBD2; cdr3_nt: TGTGCCTGGAGGGAAGGACTAGCGATCCAAGAGACCCAGTACTTC; cdr3_aa: CAWREGLAIQETQYF
clone_size: -; j_call: TRBJ2-5; v_call: TRBV5-6; d_call: TRBD2; cdr3_nt: TGTGCCAGCAGCTTGGCCTGGACTAGCGGGAGTGGGGAGACCCAGTACTTC; cdr3_aa: CASSLAWTSGSGETQYF
clone_size: -; j_call: TRBJ2-1; v_call: TRBV29-1; d_call: TRBD2; cdr3_nt: TGCAGCGTTGCGACTCCTAGCGGGAGTGCCAATGAGCAGTTCTTC; cdr3_aa: CSVATPSGSANEQFF
clone_size: few; j_call: TRBJ2-1; v_call: TRBV5-4; d_call: -; cdr3_nt: TGTGCCAGCAGCCCCACCTCTAGCTCCTACAATGAGCAGTTCTTC; cdr3_aa: CASSPTSSSYNEQFF
clone_size: once; j_call: TRBJ2-7; v_call: TRBV28; d_call: TRBD2; cdr3_nt: TGTGCTAGCAGGGAGGGGGCTAGCGGGAGTCTCGAGCAGTACTTC; cdr3_aa: CASREGASGSLEQYF
clone_size: -; j_call: TRBJ2-3; v_call: TRBV11-3; d_call: -; cdr3_nt: TGTGCCAGCAGCTTAGTTCAGGGTGGAGATACGCAGTATTTT; cdr3_aa: CASSLVQGGDTQYF
clone_size: once; j_call: TRBJ1-1; v_call: TRBV7-6; d_call: -; cdr3_nt: TGTGCCAGCAGCTTAGCTGCAGGGCTGAACACTGAAGCTTTCTTT; cdr3_aa: CASSLAAGLNTEAFF
clone_size: -; j_call: TRBJ1-2; v_call: TRBV11-1; d_call: -; cdr3_nt: TGTGCCAGCAGCTCTTCCTACAGGGCGAGAGGCGGCTACACCTTC; cdr3_aa: CASSSSYRARGGYTF
clone_size: -; j_call: TRBJ1-1; v_call: TRBV7-9; d_call: TRBD1; cdr3_nt: TGTGCCAGCAGCACCGGGACAGGACGATCGAACACTGAAGCTTTCTTT; cdr3_aa: CASSTGTGRSNTEAFF
clone_size: -; j_call: TRBJ2-7; v_call: TRBV6-6; d_call: -; cdr3_nt: TGTGCCAGCAGTTACGACTCCGACTACGAGCAGTACTTC; cdr3_aa: CASSYDSDYEQYF
clone_size: once; j_call: TRBJ1-1; v_call: TRBV19; d_call: -; cdr3_nt: TGTGCCAGTAGTATGTCGGCTGGCCGGGGTGAAGCTTTCTTT; cdr3_aa: CASSMSAGRGEAFF
clone_size: -; j_call: TRBJ1-1; v_call: TRBV5-6; d_call: -; cdr3_nt: TGTGCCAGCAGCTTGGCCTATCCGGGGAACACTGAAGCTTTCTTT; cdr3_aa: CASSLAYPGNTEAFF
clone_size: -; j_call: TRBJ2-5; v_call: TRBV11-2; d_call: TRBD1; cdr3_nt: TGTGCCAGCAGCTTCCCTCGGGACAGGGCCTTACTGGCCCAGTACTTC; cdr3_aa: CASSFPRDRALLAQYF
clone_size: -; j_call: TRBJ2-5; v_call: TRBV11-2; d_call: TRBD2; cdr3_nt: TGTGCCAGCAGCTCGGACAGCAGGGGACTAGGAAAGACCCAGTACTTC; cdr3_aa: CASSSDSRGLGKTQYF
clone_size: -; j_call: TRBJ2-1; v_call: TRBV7-7; d_call: TRBD2; cdr3_nt: TGTGCCAGCAGCTTGGACGGGAGGGCCACAGATGAGCAGTTCTTC; cdr3_aa: CASSLDGRATDEQFF
clone_size: -; j_call: TRBJ1-1; v_call: TRBV5-1; d_call: -; cdr3_nt: TGCGCCAGCAGCTGGACAGAGAACACTGAAGCTTTCTTT; cdr3_aa: CASSWTENTEAFF
clone_size: few; j_call: TRBJ2-7; v_call: TRBV11-3; d_call: TRBD1; cdr3_nt: TGTGCCAGCAGCGCACAACAGGGGGCGTTATACGAGCAGTACTTC; cdr3_aa: CASSAQQGALYEQYF
clone_size: -; j_call: TRBJ2-6; v_call: TRBV5-1; d_call: TRBD1; cdr3_nt: TGCGCCAGCAGCCCGGGACAGAACTCTGGGGCCAACGTCCTGACTTTC; cdr3_aa: CASSPGQNSGANVLTF
clone_size: -; j_call: TRBJ2-1; v_call: TRBV7-3; d_call: TRBD2; cdr3_nt: TGTGCCAGCAGCCTAAACCTAGCGGGAGGTAATGAGCAGTTCTTC; cdr3_aa: CASSLNLAGGNEQFF
clone_size: -; j_call: TRBJ2-1; v_call: TRBV19; d_call: -; cdr3_nt: TGTGCCAGTAGTATTGAGCTGTACAATGAGCAGTTCTTC; cdr3_aa: CASSIELYNEQFF
clone_size: -; j_call: TRBJ1-2; v_call: TRBV5-6; d_call: -; cdr3_nt: TGTGCCAGCAGCTTGGGGGGGGTATATGGCTACACCTTC; cdr3_aa: CASSLGGVYGYTF
clone_size: -; j_call: TRBJ1-5; v_call: TRBV28; d_call: -; cdr3_nt: TGTGCCAGCAGTTTGTTGGGGGGGGCTCGTCAGCCCCAGCATTTT; cdr3_aa: CASSLLGGARQPQHF
clone_size: -; j_call: TRBJ1-2; v_call: TRBV27; d_call: -; cdr3_nt: TGTGCCAGCAGTTTAGGGTACAGGGCGAAAGGCTACACCTTC; cdr3_aa: CASSLGYRAKGYTF